This T cell receptor (beta chain) was identified in a study of cytomegalovirus exposure and HLA in healthy donors. Study observations and caveats: From TCR beta sequences, most subjects' HLA-A and HLA-B alleles were reportedly predicted accurately. When the data were analyzed later, several of the most significant clusters appeared to be linked to common viral pathogens.

Only a few counts were recorded for this clone. Its antigen remains unidentified. V lost 4 bases, J lost 0 bases, and 10 bases lay in between. Germline assignment: CDR1 SNHLY and CDR2 FYNNEI. This CDR3 is 16 amino acids long. Vbeta (60) and Jbeta (13) primers were used in the PCR. TCRdb keeps only in-frame clones here, not all; method: immunoSEQ multiplex PCR. Here the sample spans approximately 140,000 clones, roughly 76% being singletons. This rearrangement joins TRBV2 to TRBJ2-6; the D gene is possibly TRBD1 (6 bases). This TCR derives from a human donor in good health. The sample comprised PBMCs. CDR3 region: CASSGDRNSGANVLTF. The DNA for the CDR3 is TGTGCCAGCAGTGGAGACAGGAACTCTGGGGCCAACGTCCTGACTTTC.